This TCR beta chain was documented in a study of blood T cell repertoires in COVID-19. This clone was recorded once. TCRdb's table, derived via immunoSEQ multiplex PCR, lists solely in-frame clones and lacks some. The repertoire has some 360,000 clones, roughly 87% of them found once; the top ten carry roughly 4%. V dropped 1 base and J dropped 5 bases, with 8 bases sitting between them. The CDR3 is 13 amino acids. Germline CDR1 SGHTA, CDR2 FQGTGA. J is TRBJ2-5 and V is TRBV7-3; D is possibly TRBD2 (6 bases). Sequenced sample: peripheral blood. The sequence derives from an older woman with COVID-19, enrolled during active disease. The CDR3 loop reads CASSLRRGETQYF. In DNA form, the CDR3 reads TGTGCCAGCAGCTTAAGACGGGGGGAGACCCAGTACTTC.